This T cell receptor beta chain is from a study of T-cell memory formation after mild COVID-19. Overall study findings and caveats: Confirmation was lacking for SARS-CoV-2 specificity of second-wave clones that peaked on day 37.

TCRdb used MiXCR to reprocess the 5' RACE reads, holding one entry per CDR3 protein. The data contain 350,000 to 450,000 distinct CDR3 sequences, 25% to 30% of them seen just once; the ten biggest clones take up about 13%. The CDR3 runs 16 residues. Germline trimming cut 0 bases from V and 6 bases from J; bases unmatched to any gene: 2. CDR1 SGHRS and CDR2 YFSETQ come from the germline V gene. About this clonotype: Its antigen remains unidentified.

The chain uses TRBV5-1 and TRBJ2-1; 14 bases line up with TRBD2. The TCR comes from an adult woman who had mild COVID-19 (a few samples of this study predate the infection). Cell type and time point are not known. Sample: PBMCs or a T cell subset sorted from them (not recorded which). The CDR3 nucleotides are TGCGCCAGCAGCTTGGACGGGACTAGCGGGAGCAATGAGCAGTTCTTC. Translating gives CASSLDGTSGSNEQFF.